The 22 T cell receptor beta chains given below trace back to one sample, sequenced in a study of graft-versus-host responses after intestinal transplantation. The protocol was immunoSEQ multiplex PCR, while the TCRdb copy is restricted to in-frame clones and leaves out a portion. The sample shows 15,000 to 20,000 clones, over 75% of them seen only once. The sample here was PBMCs, taken 14 days after transplant. The receptors originated from a human patient who received an intestinal transplant, so some T cells may come from the graft donor.

This clone was counted a single time. J is TRBJ2-5 and V is TRBV4-1; D gene uncertain. Germline V gene data show CDR1 as MGHRA and CDR2 as YSYEKL. Trimming took 4 bases from V and 2 from J, leaving 11 bases between them. CDR3 length: 14 amino acids. CDR3 nucleotide sequence: TGCGCCAGCAGCCCGCGACTGTATCAAGAGACCCAGTACTTC. This encodes CASSPRLYQETQYF.

This clone has just one count. The V gene is TRBV2, the J gene TRBJ1-2; D is unclear. Trimming took 7 bases from V and 6 from J, leaving 15 bases between them. This CDR3 is 13 amino acids long. Germline CDR1 is SNHLY and CDR2 is FYNNEI. The CDR3 reads CASKEPGLHGYTF. As DNA, the CDR3 is TGTGCCAGCAAAGAGCCGGGCCTCCATGGCTACACCTTC.

The rearrangement uses TRBV5-1 and TRBJ2-7; D not certain. Trimming took 3 bases from V and 5 from J, leaving 18 bases between them. The CDR3 spans 15 residues. From germline, CDR1 is SGHRS and CDR2 YFSETQ. CDR3 nucleotides: TGCGCCAGCAGCTCGGATGCTAGGATGTCGAACGAGCAGTACTTC. It yields the protein CASSSDARMSNEQYF.

The chain has TRBV4-1 and TRBJ2-5; D gene unclear. There are 14 residues in the CDR3. Germline V gene data show CDR1 as MGHRA and CDR2 as YSYEKL. Trimming removed 4 bases from V and 5 bases from J, with 14 bases in between. As DNA, the CDR3 is TGCGCCAGCAGCCCCGAGGCATCTCGGGAGACCCAGTACTTC. Encoded protein: CASSPEASRETQYF.

In this sample, this clone turned up a few times. The chain recombines TRBV6-1 with TRBJ2-7; the D gene could be TRBD1 or TRBD2 (5 bases each). Germline values: CDR1 MNHNS, CDR2 SASEGT. The CDR3 totals 13 residues. Trimming stripped 6 bases from V and 2 bases from J, with 11 bases between. CDR3 loop: CASRGDGPYEQYF. For the CDR3, the DNA is TGTGCCAGCAGAGGGGACGGCCCCTACGAGCAGTACTTC.

The gene calls are TRBV19 and TRBJ1-5; 8 bases map to TRBD1. V shed 6 bases and J 5 bases; nucleotides not matched to a gene: 9. This CDR3 contains 15 residues. Germline CDR1 LNHDA, CDR2 SQIVND (reference sequence). CDR3: CASSGTGGSHQPQHF. CDR3 DNA sequence: TGTGCCAGTAGCGGGACAGGTGGGAGTCATCAGCCCCAGCATTTT.

The chain uses TRBV18 and TRBJ2-7, with D perhaps matching TRBD1 (5 bases). Looked up from germline, CDR1 is KGHSH and CDR2 is LQKENI. This CDR3 region has 14 residues. The V gene lost 0 bases and the J gene lost 5 bases, with 11 bases spanning the gap. The CDR3 region has the DNA TGTGCCAGCTCACCACCGTCAGGGCTTAACGAGCAGTACTTC. The encoded protein is CASSPPSGLNEQYF.

Notes on this clone: In the same sample, other DNA sequences code for this CDR3. The genes are TRBV29-1 and TRBJ2-5; 7 bases are a match to TRBD2. Trimming at V came to 2 bases and at J to 4 bases, leaving 7 bases not matched to a gene. The length of the CDR3 is 14 residues. Germline CDR1 SQVTM, CDR2 ANQGSEA. CDR3 sequence reads: CSVERGVGRETQYF. CDR3 nucleotide sequence: TGCAGCGTTGAACGGGGGGTGGGGCGAGAGACCCAGTACTTC. The whole variable domain, filled in from reference TRBV29-1 and TRBJ2-5, reads SAVISQKPSRDICQRGTSLTIQCQVDSQVTMMFWYRQQPGQSLTLIATANQGSEATYESGFVIDKFPISRPNLTFSTLTVSNMSPEDSSIYLCSVERGVGRETQYFGPGTRLLVL.

V and J are TRBV10-2 and TRBJ2-5; D may match TRBD1 or TRBD2 (5 bases each). Germline V gives CDR1 WSHSY, CDR2 SAAADI. The CDR3 covers 16 residues. Between the trimmed V and J ends, which lost 3 bases and 4 bases, there was a span of 18 bases. CDR3 sequence (DNA): TGCGCCAGCAGTGAAGCGGAGTCGTTGAGGGGAGAGACCCAGTACTTC. Translated, it gives CASSEAESLRGETQYF.

This sequence joins TRBV9 and TRBJ2-2; D unresolved. This CDR3 comprises 12 residues. The V and J ends lost 5 bases and 2 bases respectively, with 4 bases between them. Germline lookup yields CDR1 SGDLS and CDR2 YYNGEE. CDR3 region: CASRGNTGELFF. CDR3 sequence (DNA): TGTGCCAGCAGGGGAAACACCGGGGAGCTGTTTTTT.

The chain couples TRBV29-1 to TRBJ2-7; TRBD1 might be the D (6 bases). Germline values: CDR1 SQVTM, CDR2 ANQGSEA. V was trimmed by 0 bases and J by 1 base, leaving 10 bases between them. There are 14 residues in the CDR3. The CDR3, as DNA: TGCAGCGTTGAAGATAGGACAGATTCCTACGAGCAGTACTTC. Translation: CSVEDRTDSYEQYF.

The gene calls are TRBV10-3 and TRBJ1-1, with D unclear. The germline V gene encodes CDR1 ENHRY and CDR2 SYGVKD. With 2 bases removed from V and 0 bases from J, the gap between germline ends came to 7 bases. The CDR3 is 14 residues long. This chain's CDR3 is CAISEAGMNTEAFF. The CDR3, as DNA: TGTGCCATCAGTGAGGCGGGTATGAACACTGAAGCTTTCTTT.

The V and J genes are TRBV11-2 and TRBJ2-7; the match to TRBD2 covers 9 bases. Per germline, CDR1 SGHAT and CDR2 FQNNGV. Unmatched junction bases numbered 5, after V lost 5 bases and J lost 6 bases. The CDR3 is made up of 13 amino acids. In nucleotides, the CDR3 is TGTGCCAGCAGCCCGGGACTAGCTGGCGAGCAGTACTTC. Its protein is CASSPGLAGEQYF. The full variable domain, rest sourced from reference TRBV11-2 and TRBJ2-7, is EAGVAQSPRYKIIEKRQSVAFWCNPISGHATLYWYQQILGQGPKLLIQFQNNGVVDDSQLPKDRFSAERLKGVDSTLKIQPAKLEDSAVYLCASSPGLAGEQYFGPGTRLTVT.

The chain combines TRBV6-5 with TRBJ1-1; maybe TRBD1 (6 bases). The CDR3 extends over 14 amino acids. Germline-derived CDR1 and CDR2 are MNHEY and SVGAGI. Trimming removed 2 bases from V and 5 bases from J, with 12 bases in between. The DNA of the CDR3 is TGTGCCAGCAGTTACATTGGGGGGCGGACTGAAGCTTTCTTT. Residues: CASSYIGGRTEAFF.

The rearrangement joins TRBV6-5 to TRBJ2-7, with D possibly matching TRBD1 (7 bases). The CDR3 has 12 residues. Germline V CDR1 and CDR2: MNHEY, SVGAGI. Trimming removed 6 bases at V and 4 bases at J, with 10 bases between. CDR3 loop: CASRAGQYEQYF. CDR3 coding DNA: TGTGCCAGCAGGGCGGGACAGTACGAGCAGTACTTC.

This chain uses TRBV11-2 with TRBJ2-4; either TRBD1 or TRBD2 may fit D (7 bases each). There are 13 residues in the CDR3. V lost 5 bases, J lost 8 bases, and 13 bases lay in between. CDR1 SGHAT and CDR2 FQNNGV come from the germline V gene. The CDR3 DNA is TGTGCCAGCAGCCCAGGGGGGGAGGACATTCAGTACTTC. Its translation: CASSPGGEDIQYF.

The chain combines TRBV6-5 with TRBJ2-7; the match to TRBD2 covers 11 bases. There are 14 residues in the CDR3. Unmatched junction bases numbered 6, after V lost 6 bases and J lost 5 bases. Germline V gene data show CDR1 as MNHEY and CDR2 as SVGAGI. CDR3 nucleotide sequence: TGTGCCAGCAGCCTGACTAGCGGGATGGACGAGCAGTACTTC. Amino acid sequence: CASSLTSGMDEQYF.

This clone is a singleton in its sample. The chain employs TRBV27 and TRBJ1-2; 7 nucleotides agree with TRBD1. Germline V CDR1 and CDR2: MNHEY, SMNVEV (reference sequence). This CDR3 contains 14 residues. After removal of 5 bases from V and 6 bases from J, the junction contained 9 bases not matched to a gene. The CDR3 nucleotides are TGTGCCAGCAGTCCGACAGGGCTAGGAGATGGCTACACCTTC. Its protein is CASSPTGLGDGYTF.

This chain connects TRBV4-2 to TRBJ1-2; 8 nucleotides match TRBD1. V lost 0 bases, J lost 4 bases, and 4 bases stayed unmatched. Germline CDR1 reads LGHNA; CDR2 reads YNFKEQ. This CDR3 is 15 amino acids long. In DNA form, the CDR3 reads TGTGCCAGCAGCCAAGAAACAGGGGGTCCCTATGGCTACACCTTC. Its translation is CASSQETGGPYGYTF.

This rearrangement joins TRBV7-9 to TRBJ1-3; D is unclear. The CDR3 runs 12 residues. Looked up from germline, CDR1 is SEHNR and CDR2 is FQNEAQ (reference sequence). The V and J ends lost 2 bases and 2 bases respectively, with 1 base between them. This chain's CDR3 is CASSLTGNTIYF. The CDR3 DNA follows: TGTGCCAGCAGCTTAACTGGAAACACCATATATTTT.

This chain joins TRBV9 and TRBJ2-2; D might be TRBD1 (5 bases). Germline CDR1 and CDR2: SGDLS and YYNGEE. V lost 4 bases and J lost 5, with 12 bases in between. The CDR3 loop spans 14 amino acids. The CDR3 coding sequence is TGTGCCAGCAGCCCCAGGGTTGGGACCGGGGAGCTGTTTTTT. Its translation is CASSPRVGTGELFF.

This chain joins TRBV30 and TRBJ1-2; D uncertain. CDR3 length: 12 residues. CDR1 and CDR2 (germline): GTSNPN, SVGIG (reference sequence). V was pared by 1 base and J by 3 bases, with 6 bases between. The CDR3 DNA follows: TGTGCCTGGAGTGGCGGACACTATGGCTACACCTTC. Amino acid sequence: CAWSGGHYGYTF.